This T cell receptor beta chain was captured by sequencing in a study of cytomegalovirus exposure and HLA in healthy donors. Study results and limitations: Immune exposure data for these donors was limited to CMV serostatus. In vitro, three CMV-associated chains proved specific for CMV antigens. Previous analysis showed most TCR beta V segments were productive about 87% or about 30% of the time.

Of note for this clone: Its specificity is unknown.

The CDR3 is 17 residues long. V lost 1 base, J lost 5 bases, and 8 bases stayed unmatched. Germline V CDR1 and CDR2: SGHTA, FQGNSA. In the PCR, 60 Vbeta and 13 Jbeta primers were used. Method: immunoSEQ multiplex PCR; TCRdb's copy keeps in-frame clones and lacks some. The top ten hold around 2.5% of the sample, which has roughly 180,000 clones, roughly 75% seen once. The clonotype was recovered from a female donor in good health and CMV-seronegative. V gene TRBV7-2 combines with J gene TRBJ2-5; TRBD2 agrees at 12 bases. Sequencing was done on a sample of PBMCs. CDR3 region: CASSLERLAGGRETQYF. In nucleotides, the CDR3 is TGTGCCAGCAGCTTAGAACGCCTAGCGGGAGGGCGGGAGACCCAGTACTTC.